This is a list of T cell receptor beta chains from one sample in a study of T cells in tumors after PD-1 blockade. The repertoire was sequenced with immunoSEQ multiplex PCR; TCRdb's copy has only in-frame clones and lacks some. Here the sample spans 45,000 to 60,000 clones, just under 80% being singletons. The source was PBMCs, collected before anti-PD-1 treatment. These receptors all come from a human donor with basal cell carcinoma. The CDR3 runs from the conserved cysteine through the conserved F or W. A D gene is named only where the DNA matches it firmly. For some rows the clone size is stated as once, few or many, or as a class when expanded; others skip it.

cdr3_nt	cdr3_aa	cdr3_length	d_call	clone_size	v_call	j_call
TGTGCCAGCAGCTTAAACGTCCGGGGGAAAGGTACTGAAGCTTTCTTT	CASSLNVRGKGTEAFF	16	-	few	TRBV7-9	TRBJ1-1
TGTGCCAGCAGTTACTCGATGGTGACTAGCGGGGGGGCCGAGAGGGAGACCCAGTACTTC	CASSYSMVTSGGAERETQYF	20	TRBD2	-	TRBV6-2/TRBV6-3	TRBJ2-5
TGTGCCACCAGCAGAGGTCAGGGAGGACACAGTCGCTCTGGAAACACCATATATTTT	CATSRGQGGHSRSGNTIYF	19	-	-	TRBV15	TRBJ1-3
TGTGCCAGCAGCCCCCGCGGGCGGAGCACAGATACGCAGTATTTT	CASSPRGRSTDTQYF	15	-	once	TRBV3-1/TRBV3-2	TRBJ2-3
TGTGCCAGCAGCCTGGACAGGGGGCTCAATCAGCCCCAGCATTTT	CASSLDRGLNQPQHF	15	TRBD1	-	TRBV6-5	TRBJ1-5
TGCAGCCACGACGCAGGGTTAGCCCCTTGGAACACTGAAGCTTTCTTT	CSHDAGLAPWNTEAFF	16	-	-	TRBV29-1	TRBJ1-1
TGTGCCAGCACCGGGACAGGCTACACCTTC	CASTGTGYTF	10	-	-	TRBV9	TRBJ1-2
TGTGCCTGGAGTGTAGACGTTGGAAACACCATATATTTT	CAWSVDVGNTIYF	13	-	many	TRBV30	TRBJ1-3
TGTGCCGGCCAAGAGGGATCGAACACTGAAGCTTTCTTT	CAGQEGSNTEAFF	13	-	-	TRBV2	TRBJ1-1
TGTGCCATCAGAGAAAGAACAGAGCCCCTATACGAGCAGTACTTC	CAIRERTEPLYEQYF	15	-	-	TRBV10-3	TRBJ2-7
TGTGCCAGTAGTACGACAGGGGCCGGGGAGCTGTTTTTT	CASSTTGAGELFF	13	TRBD1	-	TRBV19	TRBJ2-2
TGTGCCAGCAGCTTGGTGGGCAGCTGGGGGCTAGCTTTCTTT	CASSLVGSWGLAFF	14	-	once	TRBV5-6	TRBJ1-1
TGTGCCAGCAGGACAGGGCCCTCGGGCATTCAGTACTTC	CASRTGPSGIQYF	13	TRBD1	-	TRBV2	TRBJ2-4
TGTGCCAGCAGTTTCAGGACTAGCGGGAGTTTAGATACGCAGTATTTT	CASSFRTSGSLDTQYF	16	TRBD2	-	TRBV6-6	TRBJ2-3
TGTGCCTGGGCCCCCCTCTACGGGAGGGAGACCCAGTACTTC	CAWAPLYGRETQYF	14	TRBD2	-	TRBV30	TRBJ2-5
TGTGCCAGCAGTGAAGCGCGGCAGGGATCCTACAATGAGCAGTTCTTC	CASSEARQGSYNEQFF	16	-	-	TRBV6-1	TRBJ2-1
TGTGCCAGCAGCGCCGCGGGAGGGCCCCACTACGAGCAGTACTTC	CASSAAGGPHYEQYF	15	TRBD2	-	TRBV5-6	TRBJ2-7
TGCGCCAGCAGCTTACTAGCGGGGGCGTACGAGCAGTACTTC	CASSLLAGAYEQYF	14	TRBD2	once	TRBV5-1	TRBJ2-7
TGTGCCAGCAGTGGTGGATGGGTGGGGAATTCACCCCTCCACTTT	CASSGGWVGNSPLHF	15	-	-	TRBV25-1	TRBJ1-6
TGTGCCACCCGACAGCCCTCTGGGGCCAACGTCCTGACTTTC	CATRQPSGANVLTF	14	-	few	TRBV30	TRBJ2-6
TGTGCCACCAGCAGAGGTAACCGCAGACAGGGGGCCGGCTATGGCTACACCTTC	CATSRGNRRQGAGYGYTF	18	TRBD1	-	TRBV15	TRBJ1-2
TGTGCCAGCAGCTTGAGGGGGCTCTACACCGGGGAGCTGTTTTTT	CASSLRGLYTGELFF	15	TRBD1	-	TRBV5-6	TRBJ2-2
TGTGCCTGGAGCGCTACGGGTGGGGCCGACGAGCAGTACTTC	CAWSATGGADEQYF	14	-	-	TRBV30	TRBJ2-7
TGCGCCAGCAGCCAAGATATGGGGAGGGACTCTGGAAACACCATATATTTT	CASSQDMGRDSGNTIYF	17	-	-	TRBV4-1	TRBJ1-3
TGTGCCAGCAGCGGGGGTGCTGGGCAAGAGACCCAGTACTTC	CASSGGAGQETQYF	14	-	-	TRBV7-2	TRBJ2-5
TGTGCCAGCAGCGCTTTTAGCGTCAATGAGCAGTTCTTC	CASSAFSVNEQFF	13	-	-	TRBV7-3	TRBJ2-1
TGTGCCAGCGGGGACAGGGGCCGTGAAAAACTGTTTTTT	CASGDRGREKLFF	13	TRBD1	-	TRBV6-5	TRBJ1-4
TGTGCCAGTAGTATAGATCACGGTATAAGCTCCTACAATGAGCAGTTCTTC	CASSIDHGISSYNEQFF	17	-	few	TRBV19	TRBJ2-1